Listed below are T cell receptor beta chains from one sample, sequenced in a study of blood T cell repertoires in COVID-19. Generated by immunoSEQ multiplex PCR, the TCRdb table keeps only in-frame clones and is missing some. The data contain some 160,000 clones, about four fifths of them singletons. The sample taken for sequencing was peripheral blood. These receptors originate from a man between 65 and 80 years old who had recovered from COVID-19. Each CDR3 is given with its conserved first and last residue. D genes are given only for firm matches. Some rows have no size entry. The others give once, few or many, or a class for an expanded clone.

DNA	CDR3	D	V	J	size
TGTGCCAGCAGCTTGCAGGGATACGAGCAGTACTTC	CASSLQGYEQYF	.	TRBV7-2	TRBJ2-7	once
TGTGCCAGCAGCGCCCGGACTAGCGGGAGCATATACGAGCAGTACTTC	CASSARTSGSIYEQYF	TRBD2	TRBV13	TRBJ2-7	once
TGTGCCACCGGGGACTTCTTGAACACCGGGGAGCTGTTTTTT	CATGDFLNTGELFF	.	TRBV27	TRBJ2-2	.
TGTGCCAGCACCCAATCTCAGGAGACCCAGTACTTC	CASTQSQETQYF	.	TRBV28	TRBJ2-5	.
TGTGCCACGGACAGGGGGAGGTACAATGAGCAGTTCTTC	CATDRGRYNEQFF	TRBD1	TRBV12-3/TRBV12-4	TRBJ2-1	.
TGTGCCAGCAGTGAAGCCCCACAGGGGGCTCCCACCGGGGAGCTGTTTTTT	CASSEAPQGAPTGELFF	TRBD1	TRBV6-1	TRBJ2-2	.
TGTGCCACTACCAAATCTAGCGGGAGTTCACCCTACGAGCAGTACTTC	CATTKSSGSSPYEQYF	TRBD2	TRBV19	TRBJ2-7	.
TGTGCCAGCAGCAAAGCGCATGAGGGATCGAATAGCACTGAAGCTTTCTTT	CASSKAHEGSNSTEAFF	.	TRBV21-1	TRBJ1-1	once
TGTGCCATCAGTGAGTCGAGCTGGGACAGTTCCTACGAGCAGTACTTC	CAISESSWDSSYEQYF	TRBD1	TRBV10-3	TRBJ2-7	.
TGCGCCAGCAGCGTTGGTGCGGCGGGACGGGGCCAAGAGACCCAGTACTTC	CASSVGAAGRGQETQYF	.	TRBV5-1	TRBJ2-5	.
TGTGCCATCAGTTCAACTAAGGTGACCCAGTACTTC	CAISSTKVTQYF	.	TRBV10-3	TRBJ2-5	few
TGCGCCAGCAGCCAACACGGGAGGGCTGTGAACACCGGGGAGCTGTTTTTT	CASSQHGRAVNTGELFF	TRBD2	TRBV4-3	TRBJ2-2	.
TGTGCCAGCAGCTTGGACTCCCAGGTCTTAAACACCATATATTTT	CASSLDSQVLNTIYF	.	TRBV5-4	TRBJ1-3	.
TGTGCCAGCGGGGGACTAGAAAACTATGAGCAGTTCTTC	CASGGLENYEQFF	TRBD2	TRBV7-9	TRBJ2-1	few
TGTGCCAGCAGCCCCCATACAGGGTTCACCGGGGAGCTGTTTTTT	CASSPHTGFTGELFF	.	TRBV7-9	TRBJ2-2	.
TGCGCCAGCAGCCAAGTAGTAGGGGAAGGTCAGCCCCAGCATTTT	CASSQVVGEGQPQHF	.	TRBV4-1	TRBJ1-5	.
TGTGCCAGCACCGGGGGAACGGGACTTAACACCGGGGAGCTGTTTTTT	CASTGGTGLNTGELFF	.	TRBV28	TRBJ2-2	.
TGTGCCAGCAGGACCAGGGCGGGGGCAGATACGCAGTATTTT	CASRTRAGADTQYF	TRBD2	TRBV5-4	TRBJ2-3	.
TGTGCCAGCTCGCCGGGGGGCGCGTCCGGGGAGCTGTTTTTT	CASSPGGASGELFF	.	TRBV18	TRBJ2-2	.
TGTGCCAGTAGTCAGGACAGGGCTACTGAAGCTTTCTTT	CASSQDRATEAFF	TRBD1	TRBV19	TRBJ1-1	.
TGTGCCAGCAGTTACTCCCCGACAGTTGGTTCCGGTGAGCAGTTCTTC	CASSYSPTVGSGEQFF	.	TRBV6-5	TRBJ2-1	.
TGCGCCAGCAGCGCCCACCGGGAAGGGGCCAACGTCCTGACTTTC	CASSAHREGANVLTF	.	TRBV5-1	TRBJ2-6	.
TGTGCCAGCAGCTTGGGACATATCAACACCGGGGAGCTGTTTTTT	CASSLGHINTGELFF	.	TRBV11-2	TRBJ2-2	.
TGTGCCAGCAGCGACAGCCTTTCTGGGATGTTAGCTTTCTTT	CASSDSLSGMLAFF	.	TRBV6-5	TRBJ1-1	.
TGTGCCAGCAGCTTAGGACTAGCGGGGATCACAGATACGCAGTATTTT	CASSLGLAGITDTQYF	TRBD2	TRBV7-9	TRBJ2-3	few